Below, one T cell receptor beta chain is given with its context. Germline V gene lookup returns CDR1 SGHTA and CDR2 FQGNSA. The CDR3 consists of 19 residues. V was clipped by 5 bases and J by 5 bases; unmatched bases: 18. This entry is derived from a study of blood T cell repertoires in COVID-19. Methods used by the authors: Reference gene primer amplification gave estimated nucleated cell counts. Clones were read by immunoSEQ multiplex PCR, and TCRdb kept only the in-frame ones, dropping some. The V and J calls and clone size are taken from that table; D and trimming were inferred from the DNA. This table holds fewer than 250,000 clones, approximately 80% found once.

The source material was peripheral blood. The V call is TRBV7-2, the J call TRBJ2-5, with 12 bases matching TRBD2. This TCR was recovered from a woman older than 75 with acute or convalescent COVID-19. CDR3 sequence: CASSPGTALAGGKAETQYF. In nucleotides, the CDR3 is TGTGCCAGCAGCCCTGGGACAGCTCTAGCGGGGGGGAAGGCGGAGACCCAGTACTTC.